A single sample is the source of the 3 T cell receptor beta chains below, sequenced in a study of blood T cell repertoires in COVID-19. Only in-frame clones appear in the TCRdb table, and some are missing; sequencing was by immunoSEQ multiplex PCR. The sample carries about 150,000 clones, about four fifths recorded once. Sequencing input: peripheral blood. These receptors originate from a woman in her sixties or seventies with acute or convalescent COVID-19.

The rearrangement joins TRBV5-1 to TRBJ2-5; weak D call: TRBD1 (6 bases). Germline CDR1 SGHRS, CDR2 YFSETQ. V lost 2 bases, J lost 5 bases, and 13 bases lay in between. This CDR3 spans 14 amino acids. The CDR3 nucleotides read TGCGCCAGCAGCTTAACCGGACAGTCGGAGACCCAGTACTTC. Its translation: CASSLTGQSETQYF.

The V gene is TRBV6-6, the J gene TRBJ2-7, with 8 bases aligning to TRBD1. Per germline, CDR1 MNHNY and CDR2 SVGAGI (reference sequence). V lost 3 bases and J lost 3; bases outside the gene matches: 7. The CDR3 contains 15 residues. This chain's CDR3 is CASSYSDRGGYEQYV. The DNA of the CDR3 is TGTGCCAGCAGTTATTCCGACAGGGGTGGCTACGAGCAGTACGTC.

A few counts support this clone. The rearrangement joins TRBV27 to TRBJ2-7; 10 nucleotides agree with TRBD1. Germline V gene lookup returns CDR1 MNHEY and CDR2 SMNVEV (reference sequence). The junction had 6 bases not matched to a gene; V was cut back by 6 bases and J by 4 bases. The length of the CDR3 is 14 residues. CDR3 nucleotides: TGTGCCAGCAGCAATCAGGACAGGGGGTACGAGCAGTACTTC. Its protein is CASSNQDRGYEQYF.